This TCR beta chain was obtained from a study of blood T cell repertoires in COVID-19. Across the study: T cells, B-cell-depleted T cells, or PBMCs supplied cDNA or gDNA.

CDR3 length: 16 residues. CDR1 is LGHNA, CDR2 YNFKEQ, per germline. V lost 4 bases and J lost 3, with 15 bases in between. The repertoire was sequenced with immunoSEQ multiplex PCR; TCRdb's copy has only in-frame clones and lacks some. Among hundreds of thousands of clones listed, about nine tenths were seen once. The table lists this clone with a few counts. Material: peripheral blood. This chain links TRBV4-2 with TRBJ2-2, with D maybe TRBD1 (5 bases). The receptor was derived from a woman between 50 and 59 years old with acute or convalescent COVID-19. CDR3 protein: CASSPLGREYTGELFF. The CDR3, as DNA: TGTGCCAGCAGCCCCCTGGGCAGGGAATACACCGGGGAGCTGTTTTTT.